The clone carrying this T cell receptor (beta chain) was found once. This entry is derived from a study of sequential checkpoint blockade in melanoma. Study overall: Each arm's sequence ended with maintenance nivolumab.

Treatment in this sample: randomized to nivolumab then ipilimumab (arm A) or the reverse (arm B). Sorted cells were live CD3+CD8+, lacking CD19 and CD56, from PBMCs. V was pared by 1 base and J by 5 bases, with 3 bases of the junction left unmatched. Germline values: CDR1 SGDLS, CDR2 YYNGEE. The CDR3 contains 15 residues. Libraries were prepared by immunoSEQ multiplex PCR; TCRdb keeps only in-frame clonotypes and omits some of them. This sample has about 17,000 clones, with 60% to 75% found just once. The material sequenced was CD8+ T cells sorted from blood (inferred from file names), taken from a patient given nivolumab and ipilimumab in sequence. The sequence was collected from a human donor with melanoma. The chain couples TRBV9 to TRBJ2-1; 10 nucleotides match TRBD2. The CDR3 loop reads CASSVLAGVNNEQFF. The CDR3 DNA is TGTGCCAGCAGCGTACTAGCGGGAGTGAACAATGAGCAGTTCTTC. Supplemented by reference TRBV9 and TRBJ2-1, the full variable domain reads DSGVTQTPKHLITATGQRVTLRCSPRSGDLSVYWYQQSLDQGLQFLIQYYNGEERAKGNILERFSAQQFPDLHSELNLSSLELGDSALYFCASSVLAGVNNEQFFGPGTRLTVL.